This TCR beta chain appears in the sequencing data of a study of spatial heterogeneity in lung cancer. Indicated time point: sample taken at primary tumor resection. TCRs were sequenced from unsorted whole RNA of tumor, nontumor lung or PBMC. TCRdb re-derived calls from the 5' RACE reads in MiXCR, one entry per CDR3 protein. The table shows fewer than 40,000 distinct CDR3 sequences, with 6% to 8% occurring only once. This clonotype showed up many times. Sequencing was performed on PBMCs, taken at surgery. This TCR derives from a male donor with early-stage non-small cell lung cancer.

The CDR3 region is CSVGAGATNTEAFF. CDR3 in DNA: TGCAGCGTGGGTGCGGGGGCTACGAACACTGAAGCTTTCTTT. The rearrangement joins TRBV29-1 to TRBJ1-1; possibly TRBD1 for D (6 bases). The CDR3 consists of 14 residues. V dropped 6 bases and J dropped 1 base, with 15 bases sitting between them. Germline loops: CDR1 SQVTM, CDR2 ANQGSEA.